The clone carrying this TCR beta chain has a single count. As yet, its antigen is unknown. This sample was taken from a study of OX40 agonist ivuxolimab in advanced cancers. TCRdb's table, derived via immunoSEQ multiplex PCR, lists solely in-frame clones and lacks some. Among about 98,000 clones listed, 88% were seen once. Overall study results and limits: Circulating CD4+ and CD8+ T cells showed clonal expansion by week 6 at 0.1 to 3.0 mg/kg.

The CDR3 has 15 residues. From germline, CDR1 is SGHTA and CDR2 FQGNSA. V was cut by 5 bases and J by 2 bases, with 13 bases left in between. Autoimmune disease history or systemic immunosuppression led to patient exclusion. At baseline, cycle 4 day 1, and cycle 7 day 1, blood was sampled. Material: CD4+ or CD8+ T cells sorted from blood, obtained in a trial of the OX40 agonist ivuxolimab. The genes are TRBV7-2 and TRBJ1-5; D possibly corresponds to TRBD1 (6 bases). The origin of this receptor is an adult with an advanced solid tumor such as melanoma, head and neck, liver or kidney cancer. CDR3 protein: CASSIGGAGNQPQHF. In DNA form, the CDR3 reads TGTGCCAGCAGCATAGGGGGGGCCGGCAATCAGCCCCAGCATTTT.